This T cell receptor beta chain was identified during a study of response to subunit inactivated influenza vaccine. General study results and limits: After each seasonal influenza vaccination, few new T cells are recruited, the authors suggested.

V lost 7 bases and J lost 5; bases outside the gene matches: 8. The germline V gene has CDR1 DFQATT and CDR2 SNEGSKA (reference sequence). There are 14 residues in the CDR3. Concerning this clonotype: Its antigen is unknown.

Using its own MiXCR run on the RT-PCR reads, TCRdb lists one record per CDR3 protein. The table has 500,000 to 600,000 distinct CDR3 sequences, over 10% seen once. Sample: PBMCs from blood, taken roughly 48 days after vaccination. The chain combines TRBV20-1 with TRBJ2-7; 13 nucleotides match TRBD2. The TCR sequence derives from a man aged 45-60 years who received an inactivated influenza vaccine. Here the CDR3 reads CSVLLAGGPNEQYF. CDR3 nucleotides: TGCAGTGTACTACTAGCGGGAGGGCCCAACGAGCAGTACTTC.